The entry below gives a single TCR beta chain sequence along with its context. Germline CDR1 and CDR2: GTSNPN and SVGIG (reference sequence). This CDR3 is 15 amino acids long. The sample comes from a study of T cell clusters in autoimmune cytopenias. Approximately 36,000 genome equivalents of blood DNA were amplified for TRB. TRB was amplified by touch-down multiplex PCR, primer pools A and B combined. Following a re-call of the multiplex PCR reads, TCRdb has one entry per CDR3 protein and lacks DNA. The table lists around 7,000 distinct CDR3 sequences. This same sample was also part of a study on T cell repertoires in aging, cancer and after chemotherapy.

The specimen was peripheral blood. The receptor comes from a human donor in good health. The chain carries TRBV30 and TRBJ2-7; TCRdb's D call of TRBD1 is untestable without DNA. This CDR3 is CAWSALGQGSYEQYF. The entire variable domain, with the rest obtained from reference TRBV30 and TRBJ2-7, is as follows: SQTIHQWPATLVQPVGSPLSLECTVEGTSNPNLYWYRQAAGRGLQLLFYSVGIGQISSEVPQNLSASRPQDRQFILSSKKLLLSDSGFYLCAWSALGQGSYEQYFGPGTRLTVT.